This T cell receptor (beta chain) emerged from a study of T-cell reconstitution after alpha-beta-depleted transplantation in children. Germline CDR1 is SQVTM and CDR2 is ANQGSEA. The CDR3 contains 12 residues. Trimming cost V 7 bases and J 7 bases, with 17 bases left between them. TCRbeta library preparation incorporated unique molecular identifiers. MiXCR was run by TCRdb on the PCR reads, yielding one entry per CDR3 protein. Of 190,000 or so distinct CDR3 sequences listed, approximately 15% were seen once; the top ten hold less than 15%. This clonotype was recorded at least ten times. This receptor was identified in a human donor who donated a stem cell graft to a child with acute lymphoblastic leukemia. The V gene is TRBV29-1, the J gene TRBJ2-7; D is perhaps TRBD2 (5 bases). Sequenced here: PBMCs from the stem cell graft donor, sampled from the stem cell graft. CDR3 residues: CSARHGRGEQYF. The CDR3 nucleotides read TGCAGCGCACGACATGGCAGAGGGGAGCAGTACTTC.